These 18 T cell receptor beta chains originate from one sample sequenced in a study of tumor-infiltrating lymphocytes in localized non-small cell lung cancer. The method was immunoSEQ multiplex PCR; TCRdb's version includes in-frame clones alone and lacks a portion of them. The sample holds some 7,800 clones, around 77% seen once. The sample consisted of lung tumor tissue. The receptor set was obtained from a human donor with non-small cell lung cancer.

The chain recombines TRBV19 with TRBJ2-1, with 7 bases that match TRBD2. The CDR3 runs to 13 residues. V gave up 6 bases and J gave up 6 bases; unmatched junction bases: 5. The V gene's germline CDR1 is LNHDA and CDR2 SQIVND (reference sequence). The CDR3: CASRRGLGNEQFF. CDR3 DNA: TGTGCCAGTAGGCGGGGGTTAGGCAATGAGCAGTTCTTC. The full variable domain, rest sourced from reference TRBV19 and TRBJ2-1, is DGGITQSPKYLFRKEGQNVTLSCEQNLNHDAMYWYRQDPGQGLRLIYYSQIVNDFQKGDIAEGYSVSREKKESFPLTVTSAQKNPTAFYLCASRRGLGNEQFFGPGTRLTVL.

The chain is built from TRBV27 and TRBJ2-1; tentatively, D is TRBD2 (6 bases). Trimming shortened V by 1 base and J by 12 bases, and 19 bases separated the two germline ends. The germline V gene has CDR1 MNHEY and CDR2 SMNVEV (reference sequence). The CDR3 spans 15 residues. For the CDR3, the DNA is TGTGCCAGCAGTTTATACGGGGGAGGCTTCAGTAGGCAGTTCTTC. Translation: CASSLYGGGFSRQFF.

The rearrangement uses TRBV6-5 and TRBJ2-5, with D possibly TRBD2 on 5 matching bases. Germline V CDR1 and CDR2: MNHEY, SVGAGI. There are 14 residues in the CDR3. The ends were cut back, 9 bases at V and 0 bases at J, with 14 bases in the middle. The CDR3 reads CASHPPGYQETQYF. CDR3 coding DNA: TGTGCCAGTCACCCTCCGGGGTACCAAGAGACCCAGTACTTC.

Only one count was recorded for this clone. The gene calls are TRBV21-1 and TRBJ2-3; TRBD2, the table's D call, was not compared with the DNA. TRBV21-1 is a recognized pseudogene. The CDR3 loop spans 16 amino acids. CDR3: CASSSRGTPCTDTQYF. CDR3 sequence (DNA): TGTGCCAGCAGCTCCCGCGGCACCCCATGCACAGATACGCAGTATTTT.

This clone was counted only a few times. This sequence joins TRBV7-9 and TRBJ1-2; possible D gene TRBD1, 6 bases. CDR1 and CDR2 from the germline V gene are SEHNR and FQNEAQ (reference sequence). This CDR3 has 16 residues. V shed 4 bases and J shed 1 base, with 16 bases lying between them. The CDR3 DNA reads TGTGCCAGCAGCTCGGCGGGGGGCAGACTTAACTATGGCTACACCTTC. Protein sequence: CASSSAGGRLNYGYTF. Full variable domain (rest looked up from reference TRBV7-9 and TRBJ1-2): DTGVSQNPRHKITKRGQNVTFRCDPISEHNRLYWYRQTLGQGPEFLTYFQNEAQLEKSRLLSDRFSAERPKGSFSTLEIQRTEQGDSAMYLCASSSAGGRLNYGYTFGSGTRLTVV.

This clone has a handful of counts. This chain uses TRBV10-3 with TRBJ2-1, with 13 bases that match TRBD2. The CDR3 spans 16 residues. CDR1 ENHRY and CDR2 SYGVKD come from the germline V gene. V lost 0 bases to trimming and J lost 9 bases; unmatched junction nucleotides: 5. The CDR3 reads CAISESGTSGNGEQFF. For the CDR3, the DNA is TGTGCCATCAGTGAGTCGGGGACTAGCGGGAATGGTGAGCAGTTCTTC.

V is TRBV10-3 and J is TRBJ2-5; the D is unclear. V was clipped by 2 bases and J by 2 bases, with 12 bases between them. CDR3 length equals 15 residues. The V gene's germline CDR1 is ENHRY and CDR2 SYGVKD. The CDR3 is CAISETAVTQETQYF. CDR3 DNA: TGTGCCATCAGTGAGACGGCTGTGACGCAAGAGACCCAGTACTTC.

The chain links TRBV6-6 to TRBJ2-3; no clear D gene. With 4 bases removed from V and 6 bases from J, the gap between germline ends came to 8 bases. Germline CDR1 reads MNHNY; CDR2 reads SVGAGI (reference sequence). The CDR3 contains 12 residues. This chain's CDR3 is CASSSQSDTQYF. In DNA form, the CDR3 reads TGTGCCAGCAGTTCTCAGTCGGATACGCAGTATTTT.

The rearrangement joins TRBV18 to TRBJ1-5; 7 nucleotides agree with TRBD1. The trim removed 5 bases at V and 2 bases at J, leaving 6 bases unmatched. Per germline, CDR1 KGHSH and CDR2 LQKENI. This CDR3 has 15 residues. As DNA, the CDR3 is TGTGCCAGCTCATCCGGGACAGCTGGCAATCAGCCCCAGCATTTT. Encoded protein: CASSSGTAGNQPQHF.

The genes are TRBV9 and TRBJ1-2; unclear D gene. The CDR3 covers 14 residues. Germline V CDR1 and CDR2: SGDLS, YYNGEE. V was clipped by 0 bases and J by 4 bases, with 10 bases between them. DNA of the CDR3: TGTGCCAGCAGCGTAGATCCAGAGGGCTATGGCTACACCTTC. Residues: CASSVDPEGYGYTF.

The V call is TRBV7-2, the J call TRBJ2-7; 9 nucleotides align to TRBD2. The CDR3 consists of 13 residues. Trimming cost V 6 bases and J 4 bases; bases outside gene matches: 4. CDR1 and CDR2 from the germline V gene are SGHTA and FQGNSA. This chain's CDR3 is CASSFSGRYEQYF. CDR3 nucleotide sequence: TGTGCCAGCAGTTTTAGCGGGAGATACGAGCAGTACTTC.

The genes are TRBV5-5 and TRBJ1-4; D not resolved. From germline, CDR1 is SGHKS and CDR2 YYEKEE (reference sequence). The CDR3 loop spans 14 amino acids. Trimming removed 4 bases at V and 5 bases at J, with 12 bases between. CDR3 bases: TGTGCCAGCAGCGGAGAAGGACCGAATGAAAAACTGTTTTTT. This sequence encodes CASSGEGPNEKLFF.

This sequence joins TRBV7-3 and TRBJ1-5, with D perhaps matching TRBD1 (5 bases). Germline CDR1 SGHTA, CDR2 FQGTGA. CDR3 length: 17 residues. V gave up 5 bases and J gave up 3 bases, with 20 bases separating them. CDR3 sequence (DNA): TGTGCCAGCAGCCAACACCAATGTGGGGGGGTCAATCAGCCCCAGCATTTT. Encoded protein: CASSQHQCGGVNQPQHF.

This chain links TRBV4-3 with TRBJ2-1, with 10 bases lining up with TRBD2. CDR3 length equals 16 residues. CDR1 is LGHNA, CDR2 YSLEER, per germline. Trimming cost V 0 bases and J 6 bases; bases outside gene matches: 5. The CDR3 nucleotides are TGCGCCAGCAGCCAAGATCTAGCGGGAGTCCCCAATGAGCAGTTCTTC. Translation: CASSQDLAGVPNEQFF.

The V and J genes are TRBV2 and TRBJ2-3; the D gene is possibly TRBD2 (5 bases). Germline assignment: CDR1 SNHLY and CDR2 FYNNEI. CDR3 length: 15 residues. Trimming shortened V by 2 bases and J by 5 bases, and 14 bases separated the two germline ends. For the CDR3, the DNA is TGTGCCAGCAGTGAATTAGCTAGCATGGGAGATACGCAGTATTTT. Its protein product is CASSELASMGDTQYF.

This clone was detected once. In DNA, the CDR3 is TGCGCCAGCAGCCAAGAGTGGAAGGGGAATTCACCCCTCCACTTT. This gives the protein CASSQEWKGNSPLHF. The chain recombines TRBV4-3 with TRBJ1-6; D might be TRBD1 (5 bases). The germline V gene encodes CDR1 LGHNA and CDR2 YSLEER. CDR3 size: 15 residues. The ends were cut back, 0 bases at V and 7 bases at J, with 10 bases in the middle.

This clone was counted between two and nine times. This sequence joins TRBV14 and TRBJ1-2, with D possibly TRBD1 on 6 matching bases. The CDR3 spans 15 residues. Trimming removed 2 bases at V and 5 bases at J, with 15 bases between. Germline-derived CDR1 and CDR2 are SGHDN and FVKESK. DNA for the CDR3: TGTGCCAGCAGCCAATCCCGGACAGTTCGTTATGGCTACACCTTC. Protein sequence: CASSQSRTVRYGYTF.

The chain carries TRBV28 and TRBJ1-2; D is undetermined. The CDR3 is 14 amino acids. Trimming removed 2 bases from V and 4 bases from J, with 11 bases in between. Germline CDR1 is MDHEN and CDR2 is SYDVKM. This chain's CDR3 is CASSLPGGVYGYTF. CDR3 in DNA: TGTGCCAGCAGTTTACCGGGCGGGGTCTATGGCTACACCTTC.